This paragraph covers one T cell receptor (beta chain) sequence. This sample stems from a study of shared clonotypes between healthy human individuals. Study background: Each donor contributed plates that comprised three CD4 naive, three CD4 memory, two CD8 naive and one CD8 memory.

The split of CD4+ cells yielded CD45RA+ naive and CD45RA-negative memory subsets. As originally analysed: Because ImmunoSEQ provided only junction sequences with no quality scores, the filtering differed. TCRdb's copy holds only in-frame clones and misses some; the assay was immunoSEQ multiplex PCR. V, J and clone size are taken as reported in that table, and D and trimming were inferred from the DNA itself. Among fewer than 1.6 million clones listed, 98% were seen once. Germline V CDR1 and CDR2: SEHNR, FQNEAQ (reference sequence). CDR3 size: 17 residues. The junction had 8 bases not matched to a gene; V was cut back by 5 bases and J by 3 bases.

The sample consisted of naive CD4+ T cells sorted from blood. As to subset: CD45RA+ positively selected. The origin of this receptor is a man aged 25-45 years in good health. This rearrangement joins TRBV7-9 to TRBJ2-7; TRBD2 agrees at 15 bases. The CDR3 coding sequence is TGTGCCAGCAGCCCAGGACTAGCGGGAGGGATCTACTACGAGCAGTACTTC. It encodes CASSPGLAGGIYYEQYF.